The clone carrying this TCR beta chain was picked up a small number of times. No antigen is known for it. Unique molecular identifiers were carried by the TCR beta cDNA libraries. MiXCR, run by TCRdb on the PCR reads, gives a single entry per CDR3 protein. Of over 700,000 distinct CDR3 sequences detected, just under 30% appear once; the ten largest clones hold 0.5% to 0.6%. This record comes from a study of post-analysis software for immune sequencing data. CDR1 SNHLY and CDR2 FYNNEI come from the germline V gene. The length of the CDR3 is 15 residues. The J segment lost 12 bases and the V segment lost 3 bases, leaving 8 bases of the junction unmatched. Study results and caveats: Controls had lower frequencies than patients of five TRBV segments, which included TRBV5-6, TRBV5-1 and TRBV20-1.

Sequencing input: blood. The chain couples TRBV2 to TRBJ2-1; 13 nucleotides align to TRBD2. The TCR originated in a girl aged 10-17 years with multiple sclerosis. DNA of the CDR3: TGTGCCAGCAGTGAGAGGACTAGCGGGAGTTATGGGCAGTTCTTC. It specifies CASSERTSGSYGQFF.